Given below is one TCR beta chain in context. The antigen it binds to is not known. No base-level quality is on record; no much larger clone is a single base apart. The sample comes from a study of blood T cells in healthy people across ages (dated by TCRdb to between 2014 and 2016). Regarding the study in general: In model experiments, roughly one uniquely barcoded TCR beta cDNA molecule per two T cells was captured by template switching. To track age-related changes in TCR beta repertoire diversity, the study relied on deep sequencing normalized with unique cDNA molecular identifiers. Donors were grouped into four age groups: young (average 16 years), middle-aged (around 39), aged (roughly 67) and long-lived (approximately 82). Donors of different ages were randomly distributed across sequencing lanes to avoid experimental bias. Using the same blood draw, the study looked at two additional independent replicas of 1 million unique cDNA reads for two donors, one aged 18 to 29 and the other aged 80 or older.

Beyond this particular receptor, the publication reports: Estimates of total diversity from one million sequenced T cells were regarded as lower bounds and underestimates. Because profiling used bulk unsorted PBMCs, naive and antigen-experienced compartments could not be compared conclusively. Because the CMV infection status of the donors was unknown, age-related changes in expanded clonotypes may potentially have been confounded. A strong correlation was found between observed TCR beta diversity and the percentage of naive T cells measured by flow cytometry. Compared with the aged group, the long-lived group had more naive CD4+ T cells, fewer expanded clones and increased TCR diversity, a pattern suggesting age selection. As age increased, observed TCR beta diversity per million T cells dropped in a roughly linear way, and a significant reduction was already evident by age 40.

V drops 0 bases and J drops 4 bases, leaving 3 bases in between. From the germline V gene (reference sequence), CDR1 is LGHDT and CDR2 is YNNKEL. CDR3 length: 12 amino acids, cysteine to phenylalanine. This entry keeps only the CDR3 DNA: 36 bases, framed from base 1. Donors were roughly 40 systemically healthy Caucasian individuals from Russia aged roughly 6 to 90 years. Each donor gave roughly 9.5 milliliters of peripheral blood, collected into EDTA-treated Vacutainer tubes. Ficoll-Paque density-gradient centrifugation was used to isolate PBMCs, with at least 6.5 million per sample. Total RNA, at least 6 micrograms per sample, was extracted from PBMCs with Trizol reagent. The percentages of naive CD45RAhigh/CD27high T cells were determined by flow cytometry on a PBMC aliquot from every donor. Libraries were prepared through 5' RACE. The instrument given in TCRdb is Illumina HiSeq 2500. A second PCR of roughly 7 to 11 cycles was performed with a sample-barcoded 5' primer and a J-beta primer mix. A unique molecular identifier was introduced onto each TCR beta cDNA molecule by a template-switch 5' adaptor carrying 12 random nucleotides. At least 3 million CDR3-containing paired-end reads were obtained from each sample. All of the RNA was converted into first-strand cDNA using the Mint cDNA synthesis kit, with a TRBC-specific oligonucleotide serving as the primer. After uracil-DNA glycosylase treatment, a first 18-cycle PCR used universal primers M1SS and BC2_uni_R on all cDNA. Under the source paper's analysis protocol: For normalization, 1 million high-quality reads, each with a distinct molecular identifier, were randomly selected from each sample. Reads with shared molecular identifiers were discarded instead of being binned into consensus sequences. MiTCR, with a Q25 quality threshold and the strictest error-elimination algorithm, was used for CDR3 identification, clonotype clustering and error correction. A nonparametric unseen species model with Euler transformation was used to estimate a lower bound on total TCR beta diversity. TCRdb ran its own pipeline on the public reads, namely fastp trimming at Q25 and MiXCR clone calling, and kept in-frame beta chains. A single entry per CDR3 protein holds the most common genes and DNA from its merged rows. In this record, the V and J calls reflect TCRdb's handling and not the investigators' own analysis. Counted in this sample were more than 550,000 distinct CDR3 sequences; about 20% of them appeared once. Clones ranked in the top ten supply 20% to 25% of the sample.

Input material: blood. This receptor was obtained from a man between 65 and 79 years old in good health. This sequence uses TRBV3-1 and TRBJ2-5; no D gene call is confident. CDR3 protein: CASSQEAETQYF. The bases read TGTGCCAGCAGCCAAGAAGCAGAGACCCAGTACTTC.